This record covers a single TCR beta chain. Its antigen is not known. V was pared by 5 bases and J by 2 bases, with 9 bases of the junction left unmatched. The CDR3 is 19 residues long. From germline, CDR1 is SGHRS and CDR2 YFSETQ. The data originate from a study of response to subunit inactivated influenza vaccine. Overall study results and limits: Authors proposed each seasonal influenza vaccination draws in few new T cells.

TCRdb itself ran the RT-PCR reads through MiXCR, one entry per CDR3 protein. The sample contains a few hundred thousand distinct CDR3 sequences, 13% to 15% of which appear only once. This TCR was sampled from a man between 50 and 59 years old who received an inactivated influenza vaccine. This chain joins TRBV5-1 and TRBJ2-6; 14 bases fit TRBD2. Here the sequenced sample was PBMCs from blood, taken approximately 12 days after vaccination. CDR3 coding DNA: TGCGCCAGCAGGGTTAGGGGACTAGCGGGAGATGCTGGGGCCAACGTCCTGACTTTC. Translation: CASRVRGLAGDAGANVLTF.